The present T cell receptor beta chain was sequenced within a study of OX40 agonist ivuxolimab in advanced cancers. Trimming stripped 4 bases from V and 6 bases from J, with 12 bases between. This CDR3 has 14 amino acids. The germline V gene has CDR1 LGHNA and CDR2 YSLEER. The repertoire was sequenced with immunoSEQ multiplex PCR; TCRdb's copy has only in-frame clones and lacks some. The sample lists about 84,000 clones; approximately 88% were seen once. Sample: CD4+ or CD8+ T cells sorted from blood, taken in a trial of the OX40 agonist ivuxolimab. The TCR originated in an adult with an advanced solid tumor such as melanoma, head and neck, liver or kidney cancer. V is TRBV4-3 and J is TRBJ2-2; no clear D. CDR3 DNA sequence: TGCGCCAGCAGCCCCCGGCATTGGGCCGGGGAGCTGTTTTTT. Protein: CASSPRHWAGELFF.